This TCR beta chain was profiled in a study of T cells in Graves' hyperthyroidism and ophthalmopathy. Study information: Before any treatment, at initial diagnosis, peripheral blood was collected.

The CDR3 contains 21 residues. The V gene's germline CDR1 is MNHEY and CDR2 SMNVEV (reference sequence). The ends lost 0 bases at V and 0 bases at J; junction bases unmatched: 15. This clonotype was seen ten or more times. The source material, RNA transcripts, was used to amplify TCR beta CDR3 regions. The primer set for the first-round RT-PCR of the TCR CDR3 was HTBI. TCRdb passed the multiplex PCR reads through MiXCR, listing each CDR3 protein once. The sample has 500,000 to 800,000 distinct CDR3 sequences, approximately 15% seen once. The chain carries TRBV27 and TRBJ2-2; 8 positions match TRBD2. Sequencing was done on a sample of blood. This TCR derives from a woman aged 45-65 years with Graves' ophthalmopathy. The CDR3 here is CASSLSGWTSPLGPNTGELFF. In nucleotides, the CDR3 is TGTGCCAGCAGTTTATCTGGGTGGACTAGCCCGCTAGGACCGAACACCGGGGAGCTGTTTTTT.